This TCR beta chain came from a study of OX40 agonist ivuxolimab in advanced cancers. On the study more broadly: Every 2 weeks, patients received ivuxolimab intravenously, dosed at 0.01 to 10 mg/kg. Partial response was recorded in three patients: one hepatocellular carcinoma and two cutaneous melanoma cases. Study results and limitations: The antigen specificity of the peripheral T cells (those that were expanded) was not determined.

Using immunoSEQ multiplex PCR, the repertoire was profiled, and TCRdb retains in-frame clones only, with some absent. The sample contains approximately 58,000 clones, about 85% of which appear only once. Patients were excluded for autoimmune disease history or systemic immunosuppression. About this clone itself: Antigen specificity is unknown.

CDR3 size: 14 residues. The V end lost 2 bases, the J end lost 2 bases, and 10 bases lay between the germline ends. The V gene's germline CDR1 is MNHEY and CDR2 SMNVEV (reference sequence). This TCR was sampled from an adult with an advanced solid tumor such as melanoma, head and neck, liver or kidney cancer. The chain couples TRBV27 to TRBJ2-7, with unresolved D. The sample consisted of CD4+ or CD8+ T cells sorted from blood, taken in a trial of the OX40 agonist ivuxolimab. The CDR3 DNA follows: TGTGCCAGCAGTTTAACGATACTTGCCTACGAGCAGTACTTC. Translated, it gives CASSLTILAYEQYF.